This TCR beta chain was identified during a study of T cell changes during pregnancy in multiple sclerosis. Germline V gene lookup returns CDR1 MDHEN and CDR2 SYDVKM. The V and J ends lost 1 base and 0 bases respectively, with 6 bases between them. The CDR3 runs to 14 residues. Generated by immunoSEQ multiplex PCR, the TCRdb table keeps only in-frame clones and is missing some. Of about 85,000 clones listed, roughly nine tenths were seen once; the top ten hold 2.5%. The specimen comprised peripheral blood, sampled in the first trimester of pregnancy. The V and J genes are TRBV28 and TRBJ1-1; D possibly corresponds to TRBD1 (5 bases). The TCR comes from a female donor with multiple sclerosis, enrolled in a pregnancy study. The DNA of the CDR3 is TGTGCCAGCAGTTTATTACAGGTGAACACTGAAGCTTTCTTT. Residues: CASSLLQVNTEAFF.